The TCR beta chain under discussion was sequenced for a study of blood T cell repertoires in COVID-19. Turning to the study itself: The United States, Italy and Spain supplied acute and convalescent COVID-19 samples. PBMCs, B-cell-depleted T cells, or T cells were the source of the cDNA or gDNA that made up the material.

Germline V gene sequence: CDR1 WSHSY, CDR2 SAAADI. V dropped 6 bases and J dropped 4; count of bases not matched to a gene: 5. The CDR3 is made up of 14 amino acids. In the original analysis: Reference gene primers were amplified, and this amplification served to estimate nucleated cell counts. Some clones are missing from TCRdb's copy, which holds only in-frame ones; the method was immunoSEQ multiplex PCR. V and J calls and clone size are those listed in that table; D and trimming were worked out from the DNA. Among 150,000 or so clones listed, around 84% were seen once. Sequencing input: peripheral blood. The TCR comes from a man aged 60 to 69 with active or convalescent COVID-19. This chain links TRBV10-2 with TRBJ2-3; 9 positions match TRBD2. Here the CDR3 reads CASREAGGPDTQYF. The CDR3 nucleotides read TGCGCCAGCAGGGAAGCGGGGGGCCCAGATACGCAGTATTTT.